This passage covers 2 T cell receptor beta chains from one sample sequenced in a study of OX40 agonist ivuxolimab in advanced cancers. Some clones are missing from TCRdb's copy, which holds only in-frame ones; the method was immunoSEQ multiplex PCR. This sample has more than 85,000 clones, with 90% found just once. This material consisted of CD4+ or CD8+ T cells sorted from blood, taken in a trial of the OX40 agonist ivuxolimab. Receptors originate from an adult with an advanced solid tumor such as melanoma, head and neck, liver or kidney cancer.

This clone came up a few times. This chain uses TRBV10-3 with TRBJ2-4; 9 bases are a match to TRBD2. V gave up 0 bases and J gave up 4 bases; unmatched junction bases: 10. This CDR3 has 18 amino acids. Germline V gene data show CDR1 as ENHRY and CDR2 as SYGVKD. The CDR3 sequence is CAISESVMASGNKNIQYF. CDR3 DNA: TGTGCCATCAGTGAGTCGGTAATGGCTAGCGGGAATAAAAACATTCAGTACTTC.

This CDR3 is CASSLGLAGVRGYEQYF. The CDR3 DNA follows: TGCGCCAGCAGCCTGGGACTAGCGGGAGTAAGGGGCTACGAGCAGTACTTC. The chain has TRBV5-1 and TRBJ2-7, with 14 bases fitting TRBD2. The CDR3 extends over 17 amino acids. V was pared by 4 bases and J by 3 bases, with 9 bases of the junction left unmatched. Germline values: CDR1 SGHRS, CDR2 YFSETQ.